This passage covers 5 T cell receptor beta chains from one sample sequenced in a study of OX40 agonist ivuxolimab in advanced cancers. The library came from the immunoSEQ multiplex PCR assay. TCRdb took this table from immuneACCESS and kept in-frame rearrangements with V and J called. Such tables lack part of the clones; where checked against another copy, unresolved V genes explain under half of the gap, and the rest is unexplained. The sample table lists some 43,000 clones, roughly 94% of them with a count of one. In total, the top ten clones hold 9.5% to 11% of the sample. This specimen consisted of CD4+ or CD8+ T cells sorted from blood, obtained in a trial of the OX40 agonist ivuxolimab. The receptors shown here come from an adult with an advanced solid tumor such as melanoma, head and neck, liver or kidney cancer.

The CDR3 reads CASSIPGIYEQYF. For the CDR3, the DNA is TGTGCCAGTAGTATTCCAGGTATTTACGAGCAGTACTTC. The chain carries TRBV19 and TRBJ2-7; D is ambiguous. CDR1 is LNHDA, CDR2 SQIVND, per germline (reference sequence). Trimming left V 3 bases short and J 4 bases short, with 10 bases between. This CDR3 comprises 13 residues.

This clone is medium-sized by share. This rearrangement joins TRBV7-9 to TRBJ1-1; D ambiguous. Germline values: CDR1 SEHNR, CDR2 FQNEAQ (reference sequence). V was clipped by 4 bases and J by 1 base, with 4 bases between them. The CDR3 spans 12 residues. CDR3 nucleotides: TGTGCCAGCAGCTGGAGGAACACTGAAGCTTTCTTT. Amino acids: CASSWRNTEAFF.

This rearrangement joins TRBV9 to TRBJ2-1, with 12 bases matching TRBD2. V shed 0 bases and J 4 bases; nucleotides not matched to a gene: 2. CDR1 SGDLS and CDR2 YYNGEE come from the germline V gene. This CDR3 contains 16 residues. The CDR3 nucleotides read TGTGCCAGCAGCGTAGGTACTAGCGGGAGGTACAATGAGCAGTTCTTC. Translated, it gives CASSVGTSGRYNEQFF. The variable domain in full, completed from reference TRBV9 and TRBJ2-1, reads DSGVTQTPKHLITATGQRVTLRCSPRSGDLSVYWYQQSLDQGLQFLIQYYNGEERAKGNILERFSAQQFPDLHSELNLSSLELGDSALYFCASSVGTSGRYNEQFFGPGTRLTVL.

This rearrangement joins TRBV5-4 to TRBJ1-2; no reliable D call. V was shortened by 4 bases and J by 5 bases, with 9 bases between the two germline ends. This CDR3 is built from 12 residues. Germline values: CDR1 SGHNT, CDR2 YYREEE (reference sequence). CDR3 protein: CASSVMGYGYTF. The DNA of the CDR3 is TGTGCCAGCAGCGTAATGGGGTATGGCTACACCTTC.

This CDR3 is CASSLIALSTNQPQHF. In DNA form, the CDR3 reads TGTGCCAGCAGTTTGATCGCATTGAGCACCAATCAGCCCCAGCATTTT. The chain is built from TRBV28 and TRBJ1-5; the D is unclear. Germline lookup yields CDR1 MDHEN and CDR2 SYDVKM. This CDR3 region has 16 residues. V shed 3 bases and J shed 3 bases, with 15 bases lying between them.